This is a list of T cell receptor beta chains from one sample in a study of blood T cell repertoires in COVID-19. This table comes from immunoSEQ multiplex PCR, and its TCRdb copy is limited to in-frame clones, with some not included. Of 100,000 or so clones in the sample, approximately 92% are singletons; the top ten hold approximately 5.7%. Sequences were obtained from peripheral blood. Receptors were obtained from a man aged 50 to 60 with active COVID-19. Both conserved end residues are part of each CDR3. D genes are given only for firm matches. Clone size is shown for a subset of rows, as once, few, many or a class of expanded clone.

v_gene	d_gene	abundance	j_gene	CDR3nt	CDR3aa
TRBV30	.	.	TRBJ1-4	TGTGCCTGGAGTGACAGGGCGGTAAACGAAAAACTGTTTTTT	CAWSDRAVNEKLFF
TRBV18	TRBD1	once	TRBJ1-1	TGTGCCAGCTCACAGGGACAGGCCGGCACTGAAGCTTTCTTT	CASSQGQAGTEAFF
TRBV6-5	TRBD2	.	TRBJ2-1	TGTGCCAGCAAATCCGGGACTAGCCGATACAATGAGCAGTTCTTC	CASKSGTSRYNEQFF
TRBV28	TRBD2	.	TRBJ2-1	TGTGCCAGCAGTCCCTCCCCCGCGGGAGGGCCCAATGAGCAGTTCTTC	CASSPSPAGGPNEQFF
TRBV10-3	TRBD1	.	TRBJ1-5	TGTGCCATCAGCCCGGGGACAGGTAAATCCCAGCCCCAGCATTTT	CAISPGTGKSQPQHF
TRBV5-1	TRBD1	.	TRBJ2-2	TGCGCCAGCAGCTTGGGAGGACAGGGGTATTACACCGGGGAGCTGTTTTTT	CASSLGGQGYYTGELFF
TRBV2	.	.	TRBJ2-3	TGTGCCAGCAGTGAAATGGCGGTATCGGGAGCAGATACGCAGTATTTT	CASSEMAVSGADTQYF
TRBV5-6	.	.	TRBJ2-7	TGTGCCAGCAGCTTGGCCATGGCTTCGTTCGGGGAGCAGTACTTC	CASSLAMASFGEQYF
TRBV24-1	.	.	TRBJ2-5	TGTGCCACCATTTCGTCAACAATGTACCAAGAGACCCAGTACTTC	CATISSTMYQETQYF
TRBV7-3	TRBD2	.	TRBJ2-3	TGTGCCAGCAGTGGGAGGGGCACAGATACGCAGTATTTT	CASSGRGTDTQYF
TRBV5-1	.	.	TRBJ2-3	TGCGCCAGCAGCTTGGGGGCTTCAAGTGGCGATACGCAGTATTTT	CASSLGASSGDTQYF
TRBV11-2	TRBD1	.	TRBJ2-1	TGTGCCAGCAGCTTGCGAGGGACAGGCCGAAGCTCCTACAATGAGCAGTTCTTC	CASSLRGTGRSSYNEQFF
TRBV10-3	TRBD1	once	TRBJ1-6	TGTGCCATCAGTGAGTCTGATAGGGACAGGGGATCACCCCTCCACTTT	CAISESDRDRGSPLHF
TRBV28	TRBD2	.	TRBJ2-1	TGTGCCAGCAGTGGGACTAGCGGCAACAATGAGCAGTTCTTC	CASSGTSGNNEQFF
TRBV2	.	.	TRBJ2-1	TGTGCCAGCAGCGTGCAGGAGGGCCTGGGAGAGCAGTTCTTC	CASSVQEGLGEQFF
TRBV28	.	.	TRBJ1-1	TGTGCCAGCAGTCCCATAGGAGTACCCCAGCGGGCTGAAGCTTTCTTT	CASSPIGVPQRAEAFF
TRBV28	TRBD1	.	TRBJ2-1	TGTGCCAGCAGTTTACTCGGGACAGGGGGTCCTCTCAATTATGGTGAGCAGTTCTTC	CASSLLGTGGPLNYGEQFF
TRBV28	.	.	TRBJ1-2	TGTGCCAGCAGTTTGACAGAAATAGGCTACACCTTC	CASSLTEIGYTF
TRBV10-3	TRBD2	.	TRBJ2-2	TGTGCCATCAGTGAGCCGGGACTAGCGGGAGGGCCCAACACCGGGGAGCTGTTTTTT	CAISEPGLAGGPNTGELFF
TRBV6-5	.	.	TRBJ2-7	TGTGCCAGCAGTCCTGGCCCCGGGTATTACGAGCAGTACTTC	CASSPGPGYYEQYF
TRBV2	.	once	TRBJ1-2	TGTGCCAGCATGGGGGCTCCCTACAGCGGTAACTATGGCTACACCTTC	CASMGAPYSGNYGYTF
TRBV6-2/TRBV6-3	TRBD2	.	TRBJ2-1	TGTGCCAGCAGCCCTACCGGGACTAGCGGGAGGATCTCCTACAATGAGCAGTTCTTC	CASSPTGTSGRISYNEQFF
TRBV9	TRBD1	.	TRBJ1-1	TGTGCCAGCAGCCCACAACTAGGGGGCAACACTGAAGCTTTCTTT	CASSPQLGGNTEAFF
TRBV28	TRBD1	.	TRBJ2-7	TGTGCCAGCAGTGATAACCGGGACAGGGCCTACGAGCAGTACTTC	CASSDNRDRAYEQYF
TRBV27	TRBD2	.	TRBJ2-7	TGTGCCAGCAGTTTCGGGACTAGCGGTCCCTACGAGCAGTACTTC	CASSFGTSGPYEQYF
TRBV5-1	TRBD2	.	TRBJ2-1	TGCGCCAGCAGCTTGTCCGGGACTAGCGGGAGCGGGGAGCAGTTCTTC	CASSLSGTSGSGEQFF
TRBV19	.	.	TRBJ1-6	TGTGCCAGTAGTAGGGAGAAGGTTTCACCCCTCCACTTT	CASSREKVSPLHF
TRBV10-3	TRBD2	.	TRBJ2-7	TGTGCCATCAGCCAAACTAGCGGGGGCTCCTACGAGCAGTACTTC	CAISQTSGGSYEQYF
TRBV6-2/TRBV6-3	.	.	TRBJ2-2	TGTGCCAGCAGTCGGGATAGTCACACCGGGGAGCTGTTTTTT	CASSRDSHTGELFF
TRBV18	TRBD2	.	TRBJ2-2	TGTGCCAGCTCACCATTCGCGGGAGAGAACACCGGGGAGCTGTTTTTT	CASSPFAGENTGELFF
TRBV28	.	.	TRBJ1-5	TGTGCCAGCAGTCCAGGGAACAGAATTCAGCCCCAGCATTTT	CASSPGNRIQPQHF
TRBV27	.	once	TRBJ2-1	TGTGCCAGCAGTTTAGGGCGTGGCGCCTACAATGAGCAGTTCTTC	CASSLGRGAYNEQFF
TRBV20-1	TRBD1	.	TRBJ1-1	TGCAGTGCTTGTGCCGGGACAGGGGCGCCCACTGAAGCTTTCTTT	CSACAGTGAPTEAFF
TRBV5-4	TRBD1	once	TRBJ1-4	TGTGCCAGCAGCTCTCAGGGGGGTAAGGGTCTGTTTTTT	CASSSQGGKGLFF
TRBV2	TRBD1	.	TRBJ2-2	TGTGCCAGCAGTTATACAGGGGCCGGGGAGCTGTTTTTT	CASSYTGAGELFF
TRBV5-1	.	.	TRBJ2-1	TGCGCCAGCAGCTTATTCGGGAGTGGGAATGAGCAGTTCTTC	CASSLFGSGNEQFF
TRBV19	.	.	TRBJ1-4	TGTGCCAGTAGGAAGATGGAGTCGGGGAATGAAAAACTGTTTTTT	CASRKMESGNEKLFF
TRBV10-3	.	.	TRBJ1-4	TGTGCCATCAGTGACGGGGATGAAAAACTGTTTTTT	CAISDGDEKLFF
TRBV24-1	TRBD2	.	TRBJ2-4	TGTGCCACCAGTGGGGAGGGACCGCCCCACATTCAGTACTTC	CATSGEGPPHIQYF
TRBV4-1	.	.	TRBJ2-2	TGCGCCAGCAGCCAAGATCCAGTAGCGGCAGCAAACACCGGGGAGCTGTTTTTT	CASSQDPVAAANTGELFF
TRBV28	TRBD1	.	TRBJ1-5	TGTGCCAGCAGTTTAGATCGGACAGGGGAAGAATTATATCAGCCCCAGCATTTT	CASSLDRTGEELYQPQHF
TRBV30	.	.	TRBJ1-5	TGTGCCTGGAGACAAGAAAGGGGACAGCCCCAGCATTTT	CAWRQERGQPQHF